Included here is one T cell receptor beta chain sequence, with context. In its sample, this clonotype was seen a few times. Its antigen is still unknown. The record has no base qualities; no much larger clone is one base away. This sample is drawn from a study of T-cell reconstitution after alpha-beta-depleted transplantation in children (dated by TCRdb to 2016 to 2017). At the level of the whole study: The study quantitatively tracked T-cell immune reconstitution after TCRalphabeta/CD19-depleted allogeneic hematopoietic cell transplantation in children using TCR repertoire profiling.

Reading the germline V gene (reference sequence) gives CDR1 SEHNR and CDR2 FQNEAQ. The cysteine opens and the phenylalanine closes a CDR3 of 14 amino acids. Here the CDR3 DNA is all that survives: 42 bases in frame from base 1. Trimming removed 6 bases from V and 2 bases from J; the gene matches leave 6 bases unexplained. The library was prepared using PCR. The data were produced on an Illumina HiSeq 2500. To normalize quantification of the TCRbeta repertoire, the TCR libraries were built with molecular barcoding that relied on unique molecular identifiers. TCRdb's own reprocessing of the public reads used fastp at Q25 and MiXCR and kept productive beta chains. Every CDR3 protein is listed once, alongside the most common genes and DNA of its rows. The sample table records approximately 340,000 distinct CDR3 sequences; about a tenth of these occur just once. The ten largest clones add up to around 2.3% of the sample.

Here the sequenced sample was PBMCs from the stem cell graft donor, taken from the stem cell graft. This TCR was sampled from a human donor who donated a stem cell graft to a child with acute lymphoblastic leukemia. The rearrangement joined TRBV7-9 to TRBJ2-5; 7 nucleotides in the junction match TRBD1. The base sequence is TGTGCCAGCAGAACGGACAGGATACAAGAGACCCAGTACTTC. It codes for CASRTDRIQETQYF.